Below, 23 T cell receptor beta chains from the same sample are listed, as sequenced in a study of cytomegalovirus exposure and HLA in healthy donors. The method was immunoSEQ multiplex PCR; TCRdb's version includes in-frame clones alone and lacks a portion of them. The table shows 200,000 to 300,000 clones, with about 90% occurring only once. The sequencing sample was made of PBMCs. Every receptor here comes from a woman aged 25 to 39 in good health and CMV-seronegative.

This clone was observed once. At one end the junction does not follow the germline gene, possibly because of a read error. The CDR3 DNA is TGTGCCAGCAGCCCGGACAAGGTATACCAAGAAACCCAGTACTTC. Translation gives CASSPDKVYQETQYF. V is TRBV7-9 and J is TRBJ2-5; weak D call: TRBD1 (5 bases). CDR3 length: 15 amino acids. CDR1 and CDR2 from the germline V gene are SEHNR and FQNEAQ (reference sequence).

The chain uses TRBV28 and TRBJ2-7, with D possibly TRBD1 on 5 matching bases. Trimming took 10 bases from V and 4 from J, leaving 17 bases between them. Looked up from germline, CDR1 is MDHEN and CDR2 is SYDVKM. The CDR3 is 13 residues long. The CDR3 DNA sequence: TGTGCCACTAAGGGGCACCCTCCGTACGAGCAGTACTTC. Translated: CATKGHPPYEQYF.

The rearrangement links TRBV2 to TRBJ1-2; D is uncertain. The CDR3 consists of 11 residues. CDR1 SNHLY and CDR2 FYNNEI come from the germline V gene. V lost 3 bases and J lost 7, with 6 bases in between. The CDR3 is CASSERVGYTF. In DNA form, the CDR3 reads TGTGCCAGCAGTGAGAGGGTTGGCTACACCTTC.

The chain is built from TRBV28 and TRBJ2-7, with 7 bases identical to TRBD2. The CDR3 loop spans 16 amino acids. Germline values: CDR1 MDHEN, CDR2 SYDVKM. V gave up 6 bases and J gave up 2 bases; unmatched junction bases: 13. CDR3 amino acids: CASSLGGAGTPYEQYF. CDR3 nucleotide sequence: TGTGCCAGCAGCCTTGGAGGAGCGGGAACGCCCTACGAGCAGTACTTC.

The V call is TRBV7-9, the J call TRBJ1-2; D possibly corresponds to TRBD1 (5 bases). Germline V gene data show CDR1 as SEHNR and CDR2 as FQNEAQ (reference sequence). Trimming removed 9 bases from V and 0 bases from J, with 14 bases in between. The CDR3 sequence is 14 residues long. This CDR3 is CASLDGGANYGYTF. The CDR3 coding sequence is TGTGCCAGTCTGGATGGAGGGGCTAACTATGGCTACACCTTC.

The chain is built from TRBV27 and TRBJ2-7; D may be TRBD1 (5 bases). The germline V gene has CDR1 MNHEY and CDR2 SMNVEV (reference sequence). The CDR3 length is 14 residues. V lost 2 bases, J lost 6 bases, and 14 bases lay in between. CDR3 DNA sequence: TGTGCCAGCAGTTTAAGGGGCTGGTCGAGCGAGCAGTACTTC. Encoded protein: CASSLRGWSSEQYF.

The chain recombines TRBV30 with TRBJ1-5, with 10 positions matching TRBD1. Per the germline V gene, CDR1 is GTSNPN and CDR2 is SVGIG (reference sequence). The CDR3 runs 15 residues. V lost 2 bases, J lost 0 bases, and 1 base stayed unmatched. CDR3 bases: TGTGCCTGGAGTAGGGACAGGGGTAGCAATCAGCCCCAGCATTTT. Translated, it gives CAWSRDRGSNQPQHF.

This sequence joins TRBV4-3 and TRBJ2-1, with D tentatively TRBD2 (6 bases). The CDR3 consists of 15 residues. Trimming took 4 bases from V and 6 from J, leaving 16 bases between them. Germline V gene lookup returns CDR1 LGHNA and CDR2 YSLEER. The CDR3 sequence: CASSPGGALGNEQFF. CDR3 sequence (DNA): TGCGCCAGCAGCCCCGGGGGTGCCCTGGGCAATGAGCAGTTCTTC.

This clone occurred a few times. The chain recombines TRBV10-1 with TRBJ2-7; D is unclear. V lost 7 bases and J 3 bases, leaving 16 bases between the germline ends. The CDR3 is 14 residues long. From germline, CDR1 is WNHNN and CDR2 SYGVQD (reference sequence). In nucleotides, the CDR3 is TGCGCCAGCAAAGATAACACGGGCAGCTACGAGCAGTACTTC. This encodes CASKDNTGSYEQYF.

The V call is TRBV5-1, the J call TRBJ2-6; D not resolved. The CDR3 covers 15 residues. From germline, CDR1 is SGHRS and CDR2 YFSETQ. The V end lost 0 bases, the J end lost 9 bases, and 13 bases lay between the germline ends. The CDR3: CASSLGGSHYNVLTF. The CDR3 DNA is TGCGCCAGCAGCTTGGGCGGTTCTCATTACAACGTCCTGACTTTC.

The CDR3 nucleotides read TGTGCCAGCAGCTTAACATCCCCGGGGGTAGGGCAGCAAGAGACCCAGTACTTC. It translates to CASSLTSPGVGQQETQYF. The V gene is TRBV7-9, the J gene TRBJ2-5; tentative D call: TRBD2 (6 bases). CDR3 size: 18 residues. V lost 2 bases to trimming and J lost 2 bases, with 21 bases between them. Germline-derived CDR1 and CDR2 are SEHNR and FQNEAQ (reference sequence).

This rearrangement joins TRBV28 to TRBJ2-5; the D gene is possibly TRBD2 (6 bases). Germline CDR1 reads MDHEN; CDR2 reads SYDVKM. CDR3 size: 14 residues. The V and J ends lost 2 bases and 5 bases respectively, with 12 bases between them. DNA of the CDR3: TGTGCCAGCAGTTTAGCCGGGGGTGGGGAGACCCAGTACTTC. This translates into CASSLAGGGETQYF.

The chain joins TRBV6-1 to TRBJ2-7; D ambiguous. This CDR3 has 15 residues. Germline loops: CDR1 MNHNS, CDR2 SASEGT. V dropped 3 bases and J dropped 0 bases, with 12 bases sitting between them. CDR3 loop: CASSDLLQASYEQYF. In nucleotides, the CDR3 is TGTGCCAGCAGTGACCTGCTTCAGGCCTCCTACGAGCAGTACTTC.

This chain uses TRBV19 with TRBJ2-3; 8 positions agree with TRBD2. CDR1 is LNHDA and CDR2 is SQIVND in the germline V gene (reference sequence). CDR3 length: 15 residues. Germline trimming cut 6 bases from V and 0 bases from J; bases unmatched to any gene: 5. The CDR3 here is CASSRTSSSTDTQYF. DNA for the CDR3: TGTGCCAGTAGCCGGACTAGCTCTAGCACAGATACGCAGTATTTT. Complete variable domain (other parts from reference TRBV19 and TRBJ2-3): DGGITQSPKYLFRKEGQNVTLSCEQNLNHDAMYWYRQDPGQGLRLIYYSQIVNDFQKGDIAEGYSVSREKKESFPLTVTSAQKNPTAFYLCASSRTSSSTDTQYFGPGTRLTVL.

The J gene is TRBJ2-5, the V gene TRBV7-7, with TRBD1 matching 8 bases. After removal of 5 bases from V and 5 bases from J, the junction contained 7 bases not matched to a gene. Germline-derived CDR1 and CDR2 are SSHAT and FNYEAQ (reference sequence). CDR3 length: 14 amino acids. The CDR3 nucleotides read TGTGCCAGCAGCCGAAGGGGACAGGACGAGACCCAGTACTTC. This encodes CASSRRGQDETQYF.

The rearrangement uses TRBV5-6 and TRBJ2-7, with a weak D call TRBD1 (6 bases). Trimming cost V 0 bases and J 2 bases, with 6 bases left between them. The CDR3 covers 13 residues. Germline loops: CDR1 SGHDT, CDR2 YYEEEE. The DNA of the CDR3 is TGTGCCAGCAGCTTGGGGGACACCTACGAGCAGTACTTC. It translates to CASSLGDTYEQYF. Variable domain in full (rest from reference TRBV5-6 and TRBJ2-7): DAGVTQSPTHLIKTRGQQVTLRCSPKSGHDTVSWYQQALGQGPQFIFQYYEEEERQRGNFPDRFSGHQFPNYSSELNVNALLLGDSALYLCASSLGDTYEQYFGPGTRLTVT.

The chain couples TRBV7-6 to TRBJ2-7, with D maybe TRBD2 (5 bases). The CDR3 extends over 13 amino acids. Germline V gives CDR1 SGHVS, CDR2 FNYEAQ. Trimming took off 0 bases at V and 3 bases at J, with 6 bases between the two ends. The CDR3 protein is CASSLAGDYEQYF. CDR3 sequence (DNA): TGTGCCAGCAGCTTAGCGGGAGACTACGAGCAGTACTTC.

The chain links TRBV15 to TRBJ2-1; 8 bases fit TRBD2. Per germline, CDR1 LNHNV and CDR2 YYDKDF (reference sequence). V trimming: 2 bases; J trimming: 2 bases; junction bases outside the gene matches: 2. This CDR3 contains 15 residues. CDR3 loop: CATSRSGSPYNEQFF. The CDR3 bases are TGTGCCACCAGCAGAAGCGGGAGCCCCTACAATGAGCAGTTCTTC.

The sample holds one count of this clone. V is TRBV2 and J is TRBJ2-1; 9 positions match TRBD2. The V and J ends lost 6 bases and 5 bases, in that order; junction bases with no gene match: 14. This CDR3 contains 17 residues. Germline loops: CDR1 SNHLY, CDR2 FYNNEI. The CDR3 bases are TGTGCCAGCAGCGACTATTTTAGCGGGAGAGTTGACAATGAGCAGTTCTTC. It specifies CASSDYFSGRVDNEQFF. Supplemented by reference TRBV2 and TRBJ2-1, the full variable domain reads EPEVTQTPSHQVTQMGQEVILRCVPISNHLYFYWYRQILGQKVEFLVSFYNNEISEKSEIFDDQFSVERPDGSNFTLKIRSTKLEDSAMYFCASSDYFSGRVDNEQFFGPGTRLTVL.

Note on this clone: The sample holds other DNA sequences that translate to the same CDR3. V and J are TRBV9 and TRBJ2-7, with 8 positions matching TRBD1. Germline-derived CDR1 and CDR2 are SGDLS and YYNGEE. Trimming removed 0 bases from V and 2 bases from J; junction bases left unmatched: 1. There are 14 residues in the CDR3. The CDR3 nucleotides are TGTGCCAGCAGCGTAGGGACAGGGCCCTACGAGCAGTACTTC. It is translated as CASSVGTGPYEQYF.

The chain couples TRBV7-9 to TRBJ1-2; D is unclear. This CDR3 is built from 15 residues. V shed 1 base and J shed 3 bases, with 12 bases lying between them. Germline V CDR1 and CDR2: SEHNR, FQNEAQ (reference sequence). The CDR3 nucleotides read TGTGCCAGCAGCTTAGAAGGCAGCTCCTACTATGGCTACACCTTC. Translated, it gives CASSLEGSSYYGYTF.

This chain connects TRBV12-5 to TRBJ2-1, with a possible D match to TRBD2 (6 bases). This CDR3 is 13 amino acids long. Germline loops: CDR1 LGHNT, CDR2 FRNRAP. Between the trimmed V and J ends, which lost 6 bases and 5 bases, there was a span of 11 bases. The CDR3 region has the DNA TGTGCTAGTGGACGCCGGGAGAACAATGAGCAGTTCTTC. Translated: CASGRRENNEQFF.

The chain has TRBV7-9 and TRBJ2-3; D might be TRBD1 (6 bases). CDR3 length: 14 residues. The V end lost 2 bases, the J end lost 3 bases, and 9 bases lay between the germline ends. CDR1 is SEHNR and CDR2 is FQNEAQ in the germline V gene (reference sequence). The CDR3 sequence: CASSLSGVTDTQYF. CDR3 coding DNA: TGTGCCAGCAGCTTATCAGGGGTTACAGATACGCAGTATTTT.